The rows below give T cell receptor beta chains drawn from one sample of a study of cytomegalovirus exposure and HLA in healthy donors. This table comes from immunoSEQ multiplex PCR, and its TCRdb copy is limited to in-frame clones, with some not included. The sample holds around 94,000 clones, roughly three quarters seen once. Specimen: PBMCs. The receptors derive from a middle-aged woman in good health and CMV-seronegative. Each CDR3 is given with its conserved first and last residue. The D gene is left open where the match is weak. The size entry is marked missing in some rows and otherwise reads once, few, many or a size class.

>12|TRBV29-1|.|.|TRBJ1-1
CSVLQGRAEAFF
TGCAGCGTACTCCAGGGGAGGGCTGAAGCTTTCTTT
>15|TRBV7-8|TRBD1|once|TRBJ1-5
CASSRDRGSYQPQHF
TGTGCCAGCAGCAGAGACAGGGGTTCCTATCAGCCCCAGCATTTT
>17|TRBV7-9|TRBD1|.|TRBJ2-7
CASSPAVGGQGSYEQYF
TGTGCCAGCAGCCCCGCCGTCGGGGGACAGGGTTCCTACGAGCAGTACTTC
>14|TRBV9|.|.|TRBJ1-5
CASSVGRADQPQHF
TGTGCCAGCAGCGTAGGGAGGGCAGATCAGCCCCAGCATTTT
>13|TRBV4-2|.|.|TRBJ1-6
CASSQDEGSPLHF
TGTGCCAGCAGCCAAGATGAGGGTTCACCCCTCCACTTT
>16|TRBV19|.|.|TRBJ1-5
CASTPLLTGPNQPQHF
TGTGCCAGTACTCCACTTTTGACAGGCCCCAATCAGCCCCAGCATTTT
>14|TRBV25-1|.|.|TRBJ1-2
CASSEFAGDDGYTF
TGTGCCAGCAGTGAATTCGCCGGAGACGATGGCTACACCTTC
>16|TRBV11-2|TRBD1|.|TRBJ1-1
CASSSTQGAGNTEAFF
TGTGCCAGCAGCTCCACACAGGGGGCAGGGAACACTGAAGCTTTCTTT
>15|TRBV6-1|.|.|TRBJ1-1
CASSEVAPRGRLAFF
TGTGCCAGCAGTGAAGTGGCCCCCAGGGGTCGATTAGCTTTCTTT
>15|TRBV19|TRBD1|once|TRBJ1-1
CASTSTGGFDTEAFF
TGTGCCAGTACTTCGACAGGGGGCTTTGACACTGAAGCTTTCTTT
>14|TRBV5-8|TRBD1|.|TRBJ2-5
CASSLGGGQAAQYF
TGTGCCAGCAGCTTGGGAGGGGGACAGGCGGCCCAGTACTTC
>15|TRBV5-1|.|.|TRBJ1-1
CASSLVGQGATEAFF
TGCGCCAGCAGCTTAGTTGGCCAGGGCGCCACTGAAGCTTTCTTT
>15|TRBV18|TRBD1|.|TRBJ1-5
CASSPDTNRGEPQHF
TGTGCCAGCTCACCAGACACTAACAGGGGTGAGCCCCAGCATTTT
>14|TRBV5-6|TRBD1|.|TRBJ2-1
CASSPGTGGGEQFF
TGTGCCAGCAGCCCTGGGACAGGGGGCGGTGAGCAGTTCTTC
>13|TRBV29-1|TRBD1|few|TRBJ1-2
CSVDNRGDYGYTF
TGCAGCGTTGATAACAGGGGCGACTATGGCTACACCTTC
>14|TRBV15|.|once|TRBJ1-1
CATSGRQPNTEAFF
TGTGCCACCAGCGGTCGACAGCCGAACACTGAAGCTTTCTTT
>15|TRBV9|TRBD1|.|TRBJ2-5
CASSPRWGQGLIQYF
TGTGCCAGCAGCCCCCGCTGGGGACAGGGGTTAATTCAGTACTTC
>16|TRBV5-4|TRBD2|.|TRBJ2-5
CASRIGLAGTGETQYF
TGTGCCAGCAGGATCGGACTAGCGGGGACGGGGGAGACCCAGTACTTC
>16|TRBV9|TRBD1|.|TRBJ1-4
CASSPGQGQDNEKLFF
TGTGCCAGCAGCCCAGGTCAGGGACAGGATAATGAAAAACTGTTTTTT
>15|TRBV18|TRBD1|once|TRBJ2-7
CASSPRTGGTFEQYF
TGTGCCAGCTCACCGAGGACAGGGGGGACGTTCGAGCAGTACTTC
>15|TRBV7-9|TRBD2|.|TRBJ2-1
CASTHSGGPYNEQFF
TGTGCCAGCACCCACTCGGGGGGACCTTACAATGAGCAGTTCTTC
>18|TRBV15|TRBD1|.|TRBJ2-2
CATSRDPRRTGGTGELFF
TGTGCCACCAGCAGAGATCCCCGAAGGACAGGGGGCACCGGGGAGCTGTTTTTT
>14|TRBV4-1|TRBD1|few|TRBJ2-7
CASSTSDRAYEQYF
TGCGCCAGCAGCACAAGTGACAGGGCCTACGAGCAGTACTTC